This TCR beta chain is from a study of T cells expressing NK-cell markers. Study summary: One of eight sequenced donors was HCMV-seronegative; the other seven were seropositive.

This CDR3 has 16 residues. CDR1 is SGHNT, CDR2 YYREEE, per germline (reference sequence). The TCR beta cDNA came from 5'RACE template switching with UMIs. TCRdb re-called the 5' RACE reads, yielding one record per CDR3 amino acid sequence without DNA. The sample table includes about 160,000 distinct CDR3 sequences. The sequence was obtained from a man between 18 and 69 years old in good health. Input material: blood T cells: a sorted CD56 or NKG2C T cell subset, CD4+ or CD8+ T cells, or bulk PBMC T cells (not recorded which). The V call is TRBV5-4, the J call TRBJ2-7; TCRdb outputs TRBD1, but without DNA this stays unchecked. This CDR3 is CASSYGGGFKVYEQYF. The variable domain in full, completed from reference TRBV5-4 and TRBJ2-7, reads ETGVTQSPTHLIKTRGQQVTLRCSSQSGHNTVSWYQQALGQGPQFIFQYYREEENGRGNFPPRFSGLQFPNYSSELNVNALELDDSALYLCASSYGGGFKVYEQYFGPGTRLTVT.